These 18 T cell receptor beta chains were all obtained from the same sample, sequenced in a study of shared clonotypes between healthy human individuals. Clones were sequenced by immunoSEQ multiplex PCR, and TCRdb holds only the in-frame ones, with some missing. Of roughly 1 million clones listed, around 74% were seen once; the top ten hold 1.4% to 1.5%. The specimen sequenced was memory CD4+ T cells sorted from blood. Specified subset: CD45RA-negative fraction. Receptors were obtained from a man between 18 and 29 years old in good health.

A single count supports this clone. The rearrangement links TRBV7-2 to TRBJ1-6; 7 nucleotides match TRBD1. This CDR3 has 12 residues. CDR1 and CDR2 from the germline V gene are SGHTA and FQGNSA. V lost 3 bases to trimming and J lost 14 bases; unmatched junction nucleotides: 4. The CDR3 is CASSFRQGTLHF. The CDR3 DNA reads TGTGCCAGCAGCTTTCGACAGGGCACCCTCCACTTT.

This chain connects TRBV6-1 to TRBJ1-2; D call uncertain. Trimming stripped 5 bases from V and 9 bases from J, with 7 bases between. Per germline, CDR1 MNHNS and CDR2 SASEGT. CDR3 length: 10 residues. The CDR3 reads CASSTKSYTF. The CDR3 DNA reads TGTGCCAGCAGTACTAAAAGCTACACCTTC.

The genes are TRBV5-4 and TRBJ2-4; TRBD1 might be the D (6 bases). V lost 0 bases, J lost 0 bases, and 19 bases lay in between. Germline V gives CDR1 SGHNT, CDR2 YYREEE (reference sequence). This CDR3 has 19 residues. The CDR3 sequence is CASSLGGMWGQLAKNIQYF. The CDR3 DNA reads as TGTGCCAGCAGCTTGGGGGGTATGTGGGGACAACTAGCCAAAAACATTCAGTACTTC. Full variable domain (remainder filled in from reference TRBV5-4 and TRBJ2-4): ETGVTQSPTHLIKTRGQQVTLRCSSQSGHNTVSWYQQALGQGPQFIFQYYREEENGRGNFPPRFSGLQFPNYSSELNVNALELDDSALYLCASSLGGMWGQLAKNIQYFGAGTRLSVL.

The chain uses TRBV19 and TRBJ2-7; possibly TRBD2 for D (5 bases). Germline CDR1 and CDR2: LNHDA and SQIVND (reference sequence). Trimming shortened V by 4 bases and J by 3 bases, and 19 bases separated the two germline ends. This CDR3 is built from 16 residues. CDR3: CASSTGLGSGYYEQYF. CDR3 bases: TGTGCCAGTAGTACCGGACTTGGATCGGGGTACTACGAGCAGTACTTC.

This chain links TRBV29-1 with TRBJ2-3; D tentatively reads TRBD1 or TRBD2 (5 bases each). V lost 8 bases, J lost 2 bases, and 11 bases lay in between. The V gene's germline CDR1 is SQVTM and CDR2 ANQGSEA. The CDR3 is 12 residues long. Written as DNA, the CDR3 is TGCAGCTTTTCGGGGCTCACAGATACGCAGTATTTT. As protein: CSFSGLTDTQYF.

This chain connects TRBV30 to TRBJ2-6; no clear D gene. Germline lookup yields CDR1 GTSNPN and CDR2 SVGIG (reference sequence). The CDR3 totals 15 residues. V lost 3 bases to trimming and J lost 4 bases, with 13 bases between them. The CDR3 here is CAWSPVNWGANVLTF. CDR3 nucleotide sequence: TGTGCCTGGAGCCCCGTCAACTGGGGGGCCAACGTCCTGACTTTC.

This chain joins TRBV6-5 and TRBJ2-3, with TRBD2 identical over 8 bases. Looked up from germline, CDR1 is MNHEY and CDR2 is SVGAGI. The CDR3 runs 14 residues. After removal of 6 bases from V and 0 bases from J, the junction contained 2 bases not matched to a gene. The CDR3 DNA reads as TGTGCCAGCAGGGGACTAGTGAGCACAGATACGCAGTATTTT. Translating gives CASRGLVSTDTQYF.

V is TRBV7-9 and J is TRBJ1-4; D gene ambiguous. The CDR3 covers 12 residues. Between the trimmed V and J ends, which lost 5 bases and 13 bases, there was a span of 14 bases. The germline CDR1 and CDR2 sequences are SEHNR and FQNEAQ (reference sequence). The CDR3 region has the DNA TGTGCCAGCAGCCAGGACGCGGGGAGACTGTTTTTT. It is translated as CASSQDAGRLFF. Complete variable domain (other parts from reference TRBV7-9 and TRBJ1-4): DTGVSQNPRHKITKRGQNVTFRCDPISEHNRLYWYRQTLGQGPEFLTYFQNEAQLEKSRLLSDRFSAERPKGSFSTLEIQRTEQGDSAMYLCASSQDAGRLFFGSGTQLSVL.

The chain uses TRBV28 and TRBJ1-2; possible D gene TRBD1, 5 bases. Looked up from germline, CDR1 is MDHEN and CDR2 is SYDVKM. V was clipped by 7 bases and J by 7 bases, with 16 bases between them. CDR3 length: 13 amino acids. CDR3 in DNA: TGTGCCAGCACCCCCGGGGGAGAGGGTGGCTACACCTTC. It yields the protein CASTPGGEGGYTF.

The CDR3 DNA reads TGTGCCAGCAGCCTTCGTACGGGACTAAACAATGAGCAGTTCTTC. Protein: CASSLRTGLNNEQFF. This chain joins TRBV11-2 and TRBJ2-1, with 7 bases aligning to TRBD2. The V gene end was trimmed by 5 bases and the J gene end by 5 bases; junction bases not matched to a gene: 9. Germline V lookup: CDR1 SGHAT, CDR2 FQNNGV. The CDR3 sequence is 15 residues long.

The chain carries TRBV5-6 and TRBJ1-3; 7 bases map to TRBD1. Germline trimming cut 3 bases from V and 4 bases from J; bases unmatched to any gene: 4. CDR1 is SGHDT, CDR2 YYEEEE, per germline. This CDR3 is built from 14 residues. CDR3 protein: CASSSTGIGNTIYF. The CDR3 region has the DNA TGTGCCAGCAGCTCGACAGGGATAGGAAACACCATATATTTT.

The chain is built from TRBV11-3 and TRBJ2-7; D may be TRBD2 (6 bases). V lost 2 bases and J lost 2, with 10 bases in between. CDR3 size: 14 residues. The germline CDR1 and CDR2 sequences are SGHNT and YENEEA. CDR3: CASSLKTGAYEQYF. In DNA, the CDR3 is TGTGCCAGCAGCTTAAAAACGGGGGCCTACGAGCAGTACTTC.

V usage is TRBV2 and J usage is TRBJ1-1, with D possibly TRBD1 on 5 matching bases. The germline V and J ends were trimmed by 10 bases and 1 base, with 16 bases remaining between them. From germline, CDR1 is SNHLY and CDR2 FYNNEI. This CDR3 is 14 amino acids long. CDR3 residues: CATADSQGNTEAFF. CDR3 nucleotides: TGTGCCACGGCCGATTCTCAGGGGAACACTGAAGCTTTCTTT.

V is TRBV6-5 and J is TRBJ1-1, with TRBD1 as a possible D gene (6 bases). CDR3 length: 15 residues. CDR1 MNHEY and CDR2 SVGAGI come from the germline V gene. V lost 0 bases and J lost 3, with 11 bases in between. Here the CDR3 reads CASSYSRQAYTEAFF. DNA of the CDR3: TGTGCCAGCAGTTACTCCCGACAGGCCTACACTGAAGCTTTCTTT.

This clone was seen a handful of times. The chain employs TRBV30 and TRBJ2-7; 9 nucleotides match TRBD2. Germline CDR1 and CDR2: GTSNPN and SVGIG (reference sequence). The CDR3 length is 15 residues. V lost 4 bases to trimming and J lost 3 bases; unmatched junction nucleotides: 10. The CDR3 spells CAWTPVSGRFYEQYF. CDR3 DNA: TGTGCCTGGACACCCGTCAGCGGGAGGTTCTACGAGCAGTACTTC.

This sequence joins TRBV2 and TRBJ1-2; the D is unclear. CDR1 is SNHLY, CDR2 FYNNEI, per germline. CDR3 length equals 11 residues. Trimming pared 4 bases from V and 11 bases from J, leaving 11 bases between. As DNA, the CDR3 is TGTGCCAGCAGTGTTCCCCCTCAGTACACCTTC. This encodes CASSVPPQYTF.

V is TRBV5-5 and J is TRBJ1-2, with D uncertain. The CDR3 extends over 13 amino acids. The V and J ends lost 1 base and 4 bases respectively, with 8 bases between them. The germline gives CDR1 SGHKS, CDR2 YYEKEE (reference sequence). The CDR3 is CASSLLPTYGYTF. For the CDR3, the DNA is TGTGCCAGCAGCTTGCTTCCAACCTATGGCTACACCTTC.

V usage is TRBV10-3 and J usage is TRBJ2-1; tentative D call: TRBD2 (6 bases). V lost 3 bases and J lost 5, with 14 bases in between. Per the germline V gene, CDR1 is ENHRY and CDR2 is SYGVKD. This CDR3 spans 15 amino acids. In nucleotides, the CDR3 is TGTGCCATCAGTGATATGGCGGGACGGGACAATGAGCAGTTCTTC. The encoded protein is CAISDMAGRDNEQFF.